This is a list of T cell receptor beta chains from one sample in a study of blood T cell repertoires in COVID-19. Sequencing was performed with immunoSEQ multiplex PCR; in TCRdb, only in-frame clones are kept and a portion is missing. The profile shows fewer than 150,000 clones, around nine tenths of them singletons. Source material: peripheral blood. These receptors all come from a man over 45 with active or convalescent COVID-19. CDR3s include the opening cysteine and the closing phenylalanine or tryptophan. The D gene is left open where the match is weak. Size tells how often a clone was seen (once, few, many) or the class of an expanded clone, and some rows leave it out.

>TRBJ2-2|once|-|TRBV9
TGTGCCAGCAGCACCGGTTCGAACACCGGGGAGCTGTTTTTT
CASSTGSNTGELFF
>TRBJ2-7|-|TRBD2|TRBV5-4
TGTGCCAGCAGCTTGGAGGGGAGGGACTCCTACGAGCAGTACTTC
CASSLEGRDSYEQYF
>TRBJ1-5|-|-|TRBV27
TGTGCCAGCAGTTTATCCGCCAGGGGAAATCAGCCCCAGCATTTT
CASSLSARGNQPQHF
>TRBJ1-6|-|-|TRBV14
TGTGCCAGCAGCCAACCCACAGGGAATTCACCCCTCCACTTT
CASSQPTGNSPLHF
>TRBJ1-5|-|-|TRBV4-1
TGCGCCAGCAGCCAAGATTCGACAGACTTTAGCAATCAGCCCCAGCATTTT
CASSQDSTDFSNQPQHF
>TRBJ2-6|once|-|TRBV7-2
TGTGCCAGCAGCACAAGCGGAACTGGGGCCAACGTCCTGACTTTC
CASSTSGTGANVLTF
>TRBJ1-5|-|TRBD1|TRBV28
TGTGCCAGCAGTTCCACAGGGGACGGAAGCAATCAGCCCCAGCATTTT
CASSSTGDGSNQPQHF
>TRBJ2-7|-|TRBD2|TRBV7-3
TGTGCCAGCAGCTTAGGACTAGCGGGAGTCGGTGAGCAGTACTTC
CASSLGLAGVGEQYF
>TRBJ1-1|-|-|TRBV20-1
TGCAGTGCTAGTTCCTACACTGAAGCTTTCTTT
CSASSYTEAFF
>TRBJ2-2|-|-|TRBV11-1
TGTGCCAGCAGCTTAGGTAGACAAGCCCGGGAGCTGTTTTTT
CASSLGRQARELFF
>TRBJ2-7|-|-|TRBV6-5
TGTGCCAGCAGTTCCGGGTCCAGCGGCTCCTACGAGCAGTACTTC
CASSSGSSGSYEQYF
>TRBJ1-2|-|-|TRBV5-5
TGTGCCAGCAGCACGACAGACCGCTATGGCTACACCTTC
CASSTTDRYGYTF
>TRBJ2-3|-|-|TRBV29-1
TGCAGCGTTGAAGGCCGCGGAGATACGCAGTATTTT
CSVEGRGDTQYF
>TRBJ1-1|-|TRBD1|TRBV30
TGTGCCTGGTCGACAGGGGTAGGCACTGAAGCTTTCTTT
CAWSTGVGTEAFF
>TRBJ1-2|once|-|TRBV2
TGTGCCAGCAGTGGAAACAGGGACTATGGCTACACCTTC
CASSGNRDYGYTF
>TRBJ2-4|-|-|TRBV7-9
TGTGCCAGCAGCTCAGACAGAAAAGCCAAAAACATTCAGTACTTC
CASSSDRKAKNIQYF
>TRBJ2-1|-|-|TRBV15
TGTGCCACCAGCAGGGAGGTCTACAATGAGCAGTTCTTC
CATSREVYNEQFF
>TRBJ1-1|-|-|TRBV28
TGTGCCAGCAGTCCCCCGGACAGGAACACTGAAGCTTTCTTT
CASSPPDRNTEAFF
>TRBJ2-7|-|-|TRBV5-4
TGTGCCAGCAGCCAGCCGGGACTGACAATCTACGAGCAGTACTTC
CASSQPGLTIYEQYF
>TRBJ1-5|once|-|TRBV5-5
TGTGCCAGCAGCTTGGCCCTCGGGGGGCAGGGACAGCCCCAGCATTTT
CASSLALGGQGQPQHF
>TRBJ2-7|-|TRBD1|TRBV24-1
TGTGCCACCAGACCCACCATAGCCGGGACAGGCTACGAGCAGTACTTC
CATRPTIAGTGYEQYF
>TRBJ1-5|-|-|TRBV11-3
TGTGCCAGCAGCTTAGACCCTTCATTCTATAGCAATCAGCCCCAGCATTTT
CASSLDPSFYSNQPQHF
>TRBJ2-5|-|-|TRBV18
TGTGCCAGCTCACCAATTAGCCGCCAAGAGACCCAGTACTTC
CASSPISRQETQYF
>TRBJ2-3|-|TRBD2|TRBV4-3
TGCGCCAGCAGCCCCTACAAACTAGCGGGAGAGTGGACTGGCACAGATACGCAGTATTTT
CASSPYKLAGEWTGTDTQYF
>TRBJ2-3|-|-|TRBV19
TGTGCCAGTAGTAGTTCCATGGCCACCACAGATACGCAGTATTTT
CASSSSMATTDTQYF
>TRBJ2-5|-|TRBD2|TRBV11-2
TGTGCCAGCACCCAACTAGCGGTCCAAGAGACCCAGTACTTC
CASTQLAVQETQYF
>TRBJ2-1|-|TRBD2|TRBV28
TGTGCCAGCAGTTCTCTAGCGGGGGGGCCCAATGAGCAGTTCTTC
CASSSLAGGPNEQFF
>TRBJ1-1|-|-|TRBV30
TGTGCCTGGAGTGTACTAAATGGTGGTAAAATGAACACTGAAGCTTTCTTT
CAWSVLNGGKMNTEAFF